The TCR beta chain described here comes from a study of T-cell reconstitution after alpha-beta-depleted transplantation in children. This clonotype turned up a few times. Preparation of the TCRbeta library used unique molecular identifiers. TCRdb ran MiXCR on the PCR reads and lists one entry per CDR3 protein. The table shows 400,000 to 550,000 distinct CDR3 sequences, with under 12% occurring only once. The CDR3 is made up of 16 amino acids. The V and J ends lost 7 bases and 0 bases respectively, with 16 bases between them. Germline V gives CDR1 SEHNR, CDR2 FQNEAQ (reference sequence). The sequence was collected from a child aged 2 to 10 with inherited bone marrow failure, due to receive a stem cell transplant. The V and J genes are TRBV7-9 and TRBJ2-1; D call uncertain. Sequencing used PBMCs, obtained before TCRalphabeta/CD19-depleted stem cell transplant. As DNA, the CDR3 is TGTGCCAGCACCTCCAGGACGCCTAGCTCCTACAATGAGCAGTTCTTC. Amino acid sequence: CASTSRTPSSYNEQFF.